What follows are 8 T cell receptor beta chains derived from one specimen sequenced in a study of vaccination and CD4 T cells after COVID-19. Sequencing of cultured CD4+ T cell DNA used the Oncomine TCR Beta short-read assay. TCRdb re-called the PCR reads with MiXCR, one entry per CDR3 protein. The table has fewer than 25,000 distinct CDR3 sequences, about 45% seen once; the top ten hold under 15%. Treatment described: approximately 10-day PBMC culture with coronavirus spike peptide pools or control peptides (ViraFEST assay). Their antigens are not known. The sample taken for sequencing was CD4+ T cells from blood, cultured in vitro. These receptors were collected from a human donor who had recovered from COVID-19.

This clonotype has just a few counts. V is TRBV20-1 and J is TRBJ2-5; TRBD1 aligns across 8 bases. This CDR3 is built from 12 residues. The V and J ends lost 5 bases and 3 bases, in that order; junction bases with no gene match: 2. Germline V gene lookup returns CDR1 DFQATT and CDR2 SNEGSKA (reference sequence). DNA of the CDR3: TGCAGTGCTGAGGACAGGGAAGAGACCCAGTACTTC. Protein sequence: CSAEDREETQYF.

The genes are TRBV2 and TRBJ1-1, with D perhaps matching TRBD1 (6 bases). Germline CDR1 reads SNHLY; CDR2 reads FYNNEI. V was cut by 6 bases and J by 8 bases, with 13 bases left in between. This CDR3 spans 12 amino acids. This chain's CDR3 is CASRLQGDEAFF. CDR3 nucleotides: TGTGCCAGCAGATTACAGGGCGACGAAGCTTTCTTT.

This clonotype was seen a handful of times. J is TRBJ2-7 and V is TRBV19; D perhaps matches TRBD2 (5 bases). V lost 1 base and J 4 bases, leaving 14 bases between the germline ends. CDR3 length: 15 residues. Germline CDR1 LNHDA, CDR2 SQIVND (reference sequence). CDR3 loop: CASSIVLGAAYEQYF. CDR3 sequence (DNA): TGTGCCAGTAGTATAGTCTTGGGAGCGGCGTACGAGCAGTACTTC.

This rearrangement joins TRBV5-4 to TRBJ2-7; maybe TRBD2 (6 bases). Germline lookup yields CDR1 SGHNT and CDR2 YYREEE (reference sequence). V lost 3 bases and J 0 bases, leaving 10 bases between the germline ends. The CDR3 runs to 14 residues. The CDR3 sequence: CASSWGGGSYEQYF. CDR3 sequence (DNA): TGTGCCAGCAGCTGGGGAGGCGGCTCCTACGAGCAGTACTTC.

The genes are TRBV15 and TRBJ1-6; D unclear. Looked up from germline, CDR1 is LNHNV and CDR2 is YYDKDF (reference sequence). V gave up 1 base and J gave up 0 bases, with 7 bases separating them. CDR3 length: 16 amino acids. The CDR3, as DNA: TGTGCCACCAGCAGAGTTGGTGGCTCCTATAATTCACCCCTCCACTTT. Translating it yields CATSRVGGSYNSPLHF. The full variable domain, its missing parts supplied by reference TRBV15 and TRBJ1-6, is DAMVIQNPRYQVTQFGKPVTLSCSQTLNHNVMYWYQQKSSQAPKLLFHYYDKDFNNEADTPDNFQSRRPNTSFCFLDIRSPGLGDTAMYLCATSRVGGSYNSPLHFGNGTRLTVT.

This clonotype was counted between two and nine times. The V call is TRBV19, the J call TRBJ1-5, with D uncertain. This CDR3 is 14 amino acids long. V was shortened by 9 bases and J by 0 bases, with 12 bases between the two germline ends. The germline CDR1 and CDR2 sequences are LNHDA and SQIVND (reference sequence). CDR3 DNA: TGTGCCAGCAAAAACGGGTATAGCAATCAGCCCCAGCATTTT. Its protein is CASKNGYSNQPQHF.

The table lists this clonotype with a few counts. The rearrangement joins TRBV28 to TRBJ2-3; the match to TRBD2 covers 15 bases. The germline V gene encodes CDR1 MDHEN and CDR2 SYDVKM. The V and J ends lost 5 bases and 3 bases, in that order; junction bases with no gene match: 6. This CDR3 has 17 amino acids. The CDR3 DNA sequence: TGTGCCAGCAGTGTCCCGGGACTAGCGGGGGGTACAGATACGCAGTATTTT. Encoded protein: CASSVPGLAGGTDTQYF.

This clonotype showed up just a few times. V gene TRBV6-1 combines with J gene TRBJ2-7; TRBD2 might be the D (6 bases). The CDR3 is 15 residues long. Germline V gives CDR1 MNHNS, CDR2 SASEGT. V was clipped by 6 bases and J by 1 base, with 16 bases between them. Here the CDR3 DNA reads TGTGCCAGCAGGAGTGTGGGGGGACGGTCCTACGAGCAGTACTTC. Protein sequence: CASRSVGGRSYEQYF.